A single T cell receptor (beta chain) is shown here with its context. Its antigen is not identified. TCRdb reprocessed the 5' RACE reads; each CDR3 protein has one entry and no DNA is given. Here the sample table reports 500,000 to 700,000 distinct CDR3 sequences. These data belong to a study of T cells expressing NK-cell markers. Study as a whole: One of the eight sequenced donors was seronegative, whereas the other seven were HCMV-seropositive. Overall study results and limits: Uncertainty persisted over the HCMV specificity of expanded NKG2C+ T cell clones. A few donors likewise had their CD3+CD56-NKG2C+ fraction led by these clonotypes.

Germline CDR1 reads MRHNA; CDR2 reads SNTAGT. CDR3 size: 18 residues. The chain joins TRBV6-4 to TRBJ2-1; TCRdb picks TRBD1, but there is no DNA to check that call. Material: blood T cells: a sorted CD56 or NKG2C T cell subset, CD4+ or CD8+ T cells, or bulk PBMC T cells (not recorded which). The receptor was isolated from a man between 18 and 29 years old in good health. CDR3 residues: CASSAWTGQASRYNEQFF.